The rows below give T cell receptor beta chains drawn from one sample of a study of radiotherapy plus CTLA-4 blockade in lung cancer. Repertoires were generated with immunoSEQ multiplex PCR, while TCRdb's copy carries only in-frame clones and drops some. The data hold about 19,000 clones, with roughly 82% observed a single time. The sequencing used peripheral blood, collected from a patient treated with radiotherapy plus ipilimumab. These receptors were taken from a human donor with non-small cell lung cancer whose response to radiotherapy plus ipilimumab could not be evaluated. CDR3s include the opening cysteine and the closing phenylalanine or tryptophan. Each record gives: CDR3 protein, CDR3 DNA, clone size, D gene, J gene, V gene. The D gene is left open where the match is weak. Clone size is given for some rows only: seen once, a few or many times, or a class if the clone is expanded.

CASSAQGTGSQPQHF	TGTGCCAGCTCAGCCCAGGGGACAGGGTCTCAGCCCCAGCATTTT	NA	TRBD1	TRBJ1-5	TRBV18
CASSRGPTDTQYF	TGTGCCTCCTCGCGGGGGCCCACAGATACGCAGTATTTT	NA	NA	TRBJ2-3	TRBV11-3
CASSPRSAGELFF	TGTGCCAGCAGCCCCCGTTCGGCCGGGGAGCTGTTTTTT	NA	NA	TRBJ2-2	TRBV7-2
CASSPSAADSYEQYF	TGCGCCAGCAGCCCCAGCGCGGCGGATTCCTACGAGCAGTACTTC	NA	NA	TRBJ2-7	TRBV4-1
CASSSRTGGQIGGNTIYF	TGTGCCAGCAGCTCAAGGACAGGGGGGCAAATAGGTGGAAACACCATATATTTT	NA	TRBD1	TRBJ1-3	TRBV7-2
CASSPPSDEQYF	TGTGCCAGCTCACCACCGTCGGACGAGCAGTACTTC	NA	NA	TRBJ2-7	TRBV18
CASSLAPGNQPQHF	TGTGCCAGCAGCTTAGCGCCGGGGAATCAGCCCCAGCATTTT	NA	NA	TRBJ1-5	TRBV7-9
CASNPLLPGHRVELFF	TGTGCCAGCAACCCACTTTTACCGGGACATCGGGTTGAACTGTTTTTT	once	NA	TRBJ1-4	TRBV9
CASSQGVGMIETQYF	TGCGCCAGCTCCCAGGGGGTGGGAATGATAGAGACCCAGTACTTC	NA	TRBD1	TRBJ2-5	TRBV5-1
CASSYVKSGGRDNEQFF	TGTGCCAGCAGCTACGTTAAGTCGGGGGGAAGGGACAATGAGCAGTTCTTC	NA	TRBD2	TRBJ2-1	TRBV7-9
CASSLDRQTGTGELFF	TGCGCCAGCAGCTTGGACCGACAGACCGGCACCGGGGAGCTGTTTTTT	NA	NA	TRBJ2-2	TRBV5-1
CASSRTSGGYVDTQYF	TGTGCCAGCAGCCGGACTAGCGGGGGGTATGTAGATACGCAGTATTTT	NA	TRBD2	TRBJ2-3	TRBV28
CASSSSGVGNQPQHF	TGTGCCAGCTCATCATCAGGGGTAGGCAATCAGCCCCAGCATTTT	few	NA	TRBJ1-5	TRBV18
CASSATGTYEQYF	TGTGCCAGCAGTGCGACAGGGACCTACGAGCAGTACTTC	NA	TRBD1	TRBJ2-7	TRBV6-5
CASSQYNEQFF	TGTGCCAGCAGCCAATACAATGAGCAGTTCTTC	NA	NA	TRBJ2-1	TRBV6-1
CASKLTGAGNQPQHF	TGTGCCAGCAAATTAACAGGGGCGGGCAATCAGCCCCAGCATTTT	NA	TRBD1	TRBJ1-5	TRBV28
CATTAGAVSYGYTF	TGTGCCACCACCGCGGGGGCTGTCTCCTATGGCTACACCTTC	NA	NA	TRBJ1-2	TRBV28
CASSPDGGIGAEAFF	TGTGCCAGCAGCCCCGATGGGGGGATAGGAGCTGAAGCTTTCTTT	NA	NA	TRBJ1-1	TRBV7-2
CATSGFPRELFF	TGTGCCACCTCAGGGTTTCCACGGGAGCTGTTTTTT	NA	NA	TRBJ2-2	TRBV19
CASSQGTGYTGELFF	TGCGCCAGCAGTCAAGGGACAGGCTACACCGGGGAGCTGTTTTTT	NA	TRBD1	TRBJ2-2	TRBV4-3
CASSATSGYEQYF	TGTGCCAGCAGCGCGACTAGCGGCTACGAGCAGTACTTC	NA	TRBD2	TRBJ2-7	TRBV7-2
CASSSAGGGKVTQYF	TGTGCCAGCTCATCGGCGGGAGGTGGTAAGGTTACGCAGTATTTT	NA	TRBD2	TRBJ2-3	TRBV18
CASSSTGTGVNQPQHF	TGTGCCAGCTCATCCACCGGGACAGGGGTGAATCAGCCCCAGCATTTT	NA	TRBD1	TRBJ1-5	TRBV18
CASSLRDRPLRSGETQYF	TGTGCCAGCAGTCTCCGGGACAGGCCGCTCCGGTCGGGAGAGACCCAGTACTTC	NA	TRBD1	TRBJ2-5	TRBV28
CAISEFGDTQYF	TGTGCCATCAGTGAGTTCGGGGATACGCAGTATTTT	NA	NA	TRBJ2-3	TRBV10-3
CSALGGETQYF	TGCAGTGCTCTGGGGGGGGAGACCCAGTACTTC	NA	TRBD2	TRBJ2-5	TRBV20-1
CASSSGTSGEGYNEQFF	TGCGCCAGCAGCTCCGGGACTAGCGGGGAAGGATACAATGAGCAGTTCTTC	few	TRBD2	TRBJ2-1	TRBV5-1
CASSRQGTNEKLFF	TGTGCCAGCAGTAGACAGGGGACTAATGAAAAACTGTTTTTT	few	TRBD1	TRBJ1-4	TRBV6-6
CASSQRADTQYF	TGTGCCAGCAGCCAACGGGCAGATACGCAGTATTTT	NA	NA	TRBJ2-3	TRBV19
CASSESFNAPLHF	TGTGCCAGCAGTGAGAGTTTCAATGCACCCCTCCACTTT	NA	NA	TRBJ1-6	TRBV6-1
CASSLPSGGAETQYF	TGTGCCAGCAGCTTACCTAGCGGGGGGGCGGAGACCCAGTACTTC	NA	TRBD2	TRBJ2-5	TRBV5-4
CASSFGTGYEKLFF	TGTGCCAGTAGTTTCGGGACAGGGTATGAAAAACTGTTTTTT	NA	TRBD1	TRBJ1-4	TRBV19
CASSLTGGATDTQYF	TGTGCCAGCAGTTTGACAGGGGGCGCGACAGATACGCAGTATTTT	NA	TRBD1	TRBJ2-3	TRBV28
CASSHRWTGEGNEQFF	TGCGCCAGCAGCCATCGCTGGACAGGGGAGGGCAATGAGCAGTTCTTC	once	TRBD1	TRBJ2-1	TRBV4-1
CASSLTTSFPGELFF	TGTGCCAGCAGCTTAACGACTAGTTTTCCCGGGGAGCTGTTTTTT	NA	NA	TRBJ2-2	TRBV7-3
CASSFSLGREQFF	TGTGCCAGCAGTTTCTCACTGGGGCGTGAGCAGTTCTTC	NA	NA	TRBJ2-1	TRBV27
CASSPGGGLQPQHF	TGTGCCAGCAGCCCGGGGGGCGGGTTGCAGCCCCAGCATTTT	NA	NA	TRBJ1-5	TRBV5-6
CASSLGASGELFF	TGTGCCAGCAGCCTAGGAGCCAGCGGGGAGCTGTTTTTT	NA	NA	TRBJ2-2	TRBV7-3
CASSPGTGKGYNQPQHF	TGTGCCAGCAGTCCCGGGACAGGGAAAGGGTACAATCAGCCCCAGCATTTT	NA	TRBD1	TRBJ1-5	TRBV2
CASSQAWGDMGETQYF	TGCGCCAGCAGCCAGGCCTGGGGGGATATGGGGGAGACCCAGTACTTC	once	NA	TRBJ2-5	TRBV4-1
CASSRNYEQYF	TGTGCCAGCTCGCGGAACTACGAGCAGTACTTC	once	NA	TRBJ2-7	TRBV18
CASSLVQAFQETQYF	TGTGCCAGCAGCTTAGTCCAGGCTTTTCAAGAGACCCAGTACTTC	NA	NA	TRBJ2-5	TRBV7-2
CASSFWQSYNEQFF	TGTGCCAGCAGTTTTTGGCAGTCCTACAATGAGCAGTTCTTC	NA	NA	TRBJ2-1	TRBV27